This T cell receptor beta chain was observed in a study of OX40 agonist ivuxolimab in advanced cancers. Some clones are missing from TCRdb's copy, which holds only in-frame ones; the method was immunoSEQ multiplex PCR. The sample lists some 100,000 clones; more than 75% were seen once. Study results and limitations: Expanded clones tended on average to be more numerous among CD8+ T cells than CD4+. In the 0.1 to 3.0 mg/kg range, CD4+ and CD8+ blood T cells had expanded clonally by week 6.

Concerning this clone: Its antigen is undetermined.

Germline CDR1 reads GTSNPN; CDR2 reads SVGIG (reference sequence). The length of the CDR3 is 12 residues. V was shortened by 3 bases and J by 6 bases, with 11 bases between the two germline ends. V is TRBV30 and J is TRBJ1-1; tentative D call: TRBD1 (6 bases). This TCR derives from an adult with an advanced solid tumor such as melanoma, head and neck, liver or kidney cancer. The starting material was CD4+ or CD8+ T cells sorted from blood, obtained in a trial of the OX40 agonist ivuxolimab. The CDR3 sequence: CAWRRGFSEAFF. CDR3 sequence (DNA): TGTGCCTGGAGGAGGGGGTTTTCTGAAGCTTTCTTT.